This T cell receptor (beta chain) was sequenced in a study of blood T cell repertoires in COVID-19. Methods used by the authors: Estimated nucleated cell counts came from reference gene primer amplification. The table came from immunoSEQ multiplex PCR; TCRdb's copy has only in-frame clones and leaves some out. The V and J calls and the clone size are those of that table, but D and trimming were determined from the DNA. Of over 200,000 clones listed, around 80% are singletons. The CDR3 covers 19 residues. Germline CDR1 reads SGHRS; CDR2 reads YFSETQ. Trimming at V came to 4 bases and at J to 0 bases, leaving 13 bases not matched to a gene. Patients at the Seattle site were enrolled during active infection and followed longitudinally.

The chain recombines TRBV5-1 with TRBJ1-2; TRBD1 aligns across 12 bases. This TCR was recovered from a young woman with COVID-19, enrolled during active disease. The sequencing input was peripheral blood. The CDR3 spells CASSMTPGQGAIPNYGYTF. CDR3 sequence (DNA): TGCGCCAGCAGCATGACACCGGGACAGGGGGCGATCCCTAACTATGGCTACACCTTC.